A selection of T cell receptor beta chains follows, all from one sample in a study of blood T cell repertoires in COVID-19. Only in-frame clones appear in the TCRdb table, and some are missing; sequencing was by immunoSEQ multiplex PCR. The sample yields tens of thousands of clones, around 80% seen once. The specimen was peripheral blood. Receptor source: a man aged 60-69 years with active or convalescent COVID-19. Both conserved end residues are part of each CDR3. Fields, in order: J gene, V gene, CDR3 protein.

TRBJ2-3	TRBV18	CASSPTGASFRTDTQYF
TRBJ1-6	TRBV7-6	CASSLGLRDSSYNSPLHF
TRBJ2-5	TRBV19	CASSTRDIKTQYF
TRBJ2-7	TRBV5-1	CASSGGQGAREQYF
TRBJ1-1	TRBV24-1	CATSGRDRGVEKTEAFF
TRBJ2-7	TRBV27	CASRRLAGGAYEQYF
TRBJ1-2	TRBV24-1	CATSDPGQGSGYTF
TRBJ2-1	TRBV19	CASSIDPSGVKFF
TRBJ2-6	TRBV19	CASMGAPSGANVLTF
TRBJ1-5	TRBV7-8	CASSLLGRLYSNQPQHF
TRBJ2-5	TRBV5-1	CASSSSYSVVETQYF
TRBJ2-7	TRBV4-3	CASSQDRGNTYEQYF
TRBJ1-6	TRBV3-1/TRBV3-2	CASSQAWQGETFTLHF
TRBJ2-7	TRBV10-3	CAISESVLYEQYF
TRBJ2-1	TRBV10-3	CAISEGVAGGPLYNEQFF
TRBJ1-1	TRBV18	CASSPSQAVETEAFF
TRBJ1-5	TRBV30	CAWSVPDGRRVNQPQHF
TRBJ1-2	TRBV4-2	CASSQEGGAGLYGYTF
TRBJ1-1	TRBV30	CAWSPIPGQGKTEAFF
TRBJ1-3	TRBV7-2	CASSLVPTVSGNTIYF
TRBJ1-6	TRBV30	CAWSVLAQCHF
TRBJ1-4	TRBV4-3	CASSPRTGPNEKLFF
TRBJ2-3	TRBV7-2	CASSLPQVLTQYF
TRBJ2-1	TRBV7-9	CASSSTSGGPTYNEQFF
TRBJ2-7	TRBV4-2	CASSQVGDRDHEQYF
TRBJ1-1	TRBV7-9	CASSRFQGTEAFF
TRBJ1-1	TRBV7-2	CASSRQGNTEAFF
TRBJ2-2	TRBV5-1	CASSPGQGNTGELFF
TRBJ1-2	TRBV3-1/TRBV3-2	CASSRQGTYGYTF
TRBJ2-5	TRBV27	CASSPRRNQETQYF
TRBJ2-3	TRBV30	CAWKDRGIPTDTQYF
TRBJ2-4	TRBV6-5	CASAGLAGGGNIQYF
TRBJ2-1	TRBV6-5	CASSYSSFVGEQFF
TRBJ2-3	TRBV5-5	CASTLGTVGDTQYF
TRBJ2-7	TRBV6-5	CASSFRDSSYEQYF
TRBJ1-5	TRBV2	CATLRELNQPQHF
TRBJ1-2	TRBV6-1	CASSEGPGRARGYTF
TRBJ1-4	TRBV28	CASSDRTGRGEKLFF
TRBJ2-5	TRBV5-1	CASSLTGGASQETQYF
TRBJ2-5	TRBV5-1	CASSLIASGGAPGETQYF
TRBJ2-3	TRBV6-1	CASSEHGTRGTDTQYF
TRBJ1-6	TRBV19	CASSKGQRDIYNSPLHF
TRBJ1-2	TRBV12-3/TRBV12-4	CASSFEGLYGYTF